This passage covers 27 T cell receptor beta chains from one sample sequenced in a study of Ad26.COV2.S vaccination and SARS-CoV-2 variants (dated by TCRdb to the early 2020s). The treatment or condition label corresponds to: approximately 18 received Ad26.COV2.S at low or high dose, single or two shots; about five received placebo; per-sample allocation not given. Repertoires of vaccine and placebo recipients were sequenced from samples collected on day 63 after the first injection. Library preparation used the immunoSEQ multiplex PCR assay. Here the immuneACCESS table is served through TCRdb, limited to in-frame sequences with V and J called. Missing clones are a known gap in these copies; in checked studies unresolved V genes cover under half, and the rest lacks a known reason. The sample includes 300,000 to 450,000 clones, with more than 75% observed a single time. The top ten hold roughly 3.5% of the sample.

This material consisted of peripheral blood, taken in a trial of Ad26.COV2.S vaccine versus placebo. Receptors were obtained from a person between 18 and 65 years old who received the Ad26.COV2.S COVID-19 vaccine or a placebo.

CDR3 amino acids: CASSERTVFLEQYF. The CDR3 nucleotides read TGTGCCAGCAGTGAGCGGACAGTATTTTTGGAGCAGTACTTC. The V call is TRBV2, the J call TRBJ2-7, with D possibly matching TRBD1 (6 bases). Germline CDR1 and CDR2: SNHLY and FYNNEI. The length of the CDR3 is 14 residues. Trimming cost V 3 bases and J 7 bases, with 16 bases left between them.

The chain carries TRBV7-9 and TRBJ2-5; D might be TRBD1 (5 bases). The germline V and J ends were trimmed by 5 bases and 5 bases, with 12 bases remaining between them. The CDR3 has 13 amino acids. The germline CDR1 and CDR2 sequences are SEHNR and FQNEAQ (reference sequence). The CDR3 coding sequence is TGTGCCAGCAGCGAATCAGGGTTGGAGACCCAGTACTTC. Translating gives CASSESGLETQYF. The whole variable domain, remainder taken from reference TRBV7-9 and TRBJ2-5, is DTGVSQNPRHKITKRGQNVTFRCDPISEHNRLYWYRQTLGQGPEFLTYFQNEAQLEKSRLLSDRFSAERPKGSFSTLEIQRTEQGDSAMYLCASSESGLETQYFGPGTRLLVL.

This chain joins TRBV27 and TRBJ1-2; D might be TRBD1 (5 bases). The CDR3 sequence is 15 residues long. CDR1 and CDR2 (germline): MNHEY, SMNVEV (reference sequence). Trimming shortened V by 2 bases and J by 5 bases, and 15 bases separated the two germline ends. The CDR3 sequence: CASSLSSGAWYGYTF. In DNA form, the CDR3 reads TGTGCCAGCAGTTTAAGCAGTGGGGCATGGTATGGCTACACCTTC.

The V gene is TRBV25-1, the J gene TRBJ2-7, with D tentatively TRBD1 (6 bases). Germline lookup yields CDR1 MGHDK and CDR2 SYGVNS. The length of the CDR3 is 14 residues. V was pared by 4 bases and J by 0 bases, with 10 bases between. In DNA form, the CDR3 reads TGTGCCAGCAGTGGGTGGACAGACTCCTACGAGCAGTACTTC. It encodes CASSGWTDSYEQYF.

The rearrangement joins TRBV13 to TRBJ2-4; 8 bases are shared with TRBD1. The CDR3 consists of 17 residues. Per the germline V gene, CDR1 is PRHDT and CDR2 is FYEKMQ (reference sequence). Trimming cost V 5 bases and J 0 bases; bases outside gene matches: 9. The CDR3 loop is CASSPPGQDLAKNIQYF. CDR3 in DNA: TGTGCCAGCAGCCCTCCGGGACAGGACTTAGCCAAAAACATTCAGTACTTC.

The chain joins TRBV29-1 to TRBJ2-1; D remains ambiguous. V lost 2 bases and J lost 4, with 6 bases in between. From germline, CDR1 is SQVTM and CDR2 ANQGSEA. The CDR3 is 12 residues long. The CDR3 sequence: CSVEPGYNEQFF. CDR3 coding DNA: TGCAGCGTTGAACCGGGTTACAATGAGCAGTTCTTC.

The chain is built from TRBV10-3 and TRBJ1-1; 8 bases fit TRBD1. V shed 4 bases, J shed 3 bases, and the junction held 4 bases outside the gene matches. The CDR3 extends over 14 amino acids. CDR1 and CDR2 from the germline V gene are ENHRY and SYGVKD. CDR3 sequence: CAISGAGGYTEAFF. Here the CDR3 DNA reads TGTGCCATCAGTGGGGCAGGGGGCTACACTGAAGCTTTCTTT.

The V call is TRBV11-2, the J call TRBJ2-1; possible D gene TRBD1, 6 bases. V was pared by 5 bases and J by 7 bases, with 6 bases between. Germline V gene sequence: CDR1 SGHAT, CDR2 FQNNGV. The CDR3 runs to 11 residues. The CDR3: CASSDRNEQFF. Written as DNA, the CDR3 is TGTGCCAGCAGCGACAGGAATGAGCAGTTCTTC.

The rearrangement uses TRBV19 and TRBJ2-1, with TRBD1 matching over 9 bases. The V and J ends lost 5 bases and 7 bases, in that order; junction bases with no gene match: 12. The CDR3 is made up of 16 amino acids. Germline CDR1 reads LNHDA; CDR2 reads SQIVND (reference sequence). CDR3 loop: CASSSLPGQGLNEQFF. CDR3 coding DNA: TGTGCCAGTAGTTCCCTACCGGGACAGGGATTAAATGAGCAGTTCTTC.

This clone appeared a single time. This rearrangement joins TRBV4-3 to TRBJ2-6; no clear D. CDR1 is LGHNA, CDR2 YSLEER, per germline. Trimming removed 0 bases at V and 1 base at J, with 7 bases between. There are 16 residues in the CDR3. The CDR3 nucleotides are TGCGCCAGCAGCCAAGAAGCCGTTTCTGGGGCCAACGTCCTGACTTTC. Amino acids: CASSQEAVSGANVLTF.

This chain links TRBV4-3 with TRBJ2-6, with TRBD1 matching 7 bases. The CDR3 runs to 16 residues. The V and J ends lost 3 bases and 0 bases, in that order; junction bases with no gene match: 2. Germline V gene sequence: CDR1 LGHNA, CDR2 YSLEER. DNA of the CDR3: TGCGCCAGCAGCCAGGACAGGACCTCTGGGGCCAACGTCCTGACTTTC. Translated: CASSQDRTSGANVLTF.

The CDR3 here is CASSSTDPGTGIQYF. The DNA for the CDR3 is TGTGCCAGCAGCTCTACGGACCCAGGGACTGGCATTCAGTACTTC. This chain joins TRBV7-9 and TRBJ2-4; tentatively, D is TRBD2 (6 bases). V was shortened by 4 bases and J by 9 bases, with 19 bases between the two germline ends. Germline CDR1 reads SEHNR; CDR2 reads FQNEAQ (reference sequence). The CDR3 extends over 15 amino acids.

The CDR3 loop reads CASSVYRVDTQYF. In nucleotides, the CDR3 is TGCGCCAGCAGCGTCTACAGGGTAGATACGCAGTATTTT. The rearrangement uses TRBV5-1 and TRBJ2-3, with D possibly being TRBD1 (6 bases). Germline CDR1 is SGHRS and CDR2 is YFSETQ. Trimming left V 4 bases short and J 5 bases short, with 11 bases between. This CDR3 spans 13 amino acids.

The V call is TRBV9, the J call TRBJ1-2; TRBD1 aligns across 7 bases. The junction had 7 bases not matched to a gene; V was cut back by 0 bases and J by 2 bases. There are 16 residues in the CDR3. From germline, CDR1 is SGDLS and CDR2 YYNGEE. The CDR3: CASSVVEGAANYGYTF. CDR3 DNA sequence: TGTGCCAGCAGCGTAGTTGAGGGGGCGGCCAACTATGGCTACACCTTC.

J is TRBJ2-1 and V is TRBV14; 12 positions match TRBD2. This CDR3 region has 15 residues. After removal of 4 bases from V and 4 bases from J, the junction contained 2 bases not matched to a gene. Germline CDR1 reads SGHDN; CDR2 reads FVKESK. The CDR3 sequence: CASSLTSGRYNEQFF. CDR3 in DNA: TGTGCCAGCAGCCTAACTAGCGGGAGGTACAATGAGCAGTTCTTC.

The chain couples TRBV18 to TRBJ2-3; D unclear. The CDR3 runs 14 residues. Germline-derived CDR1 and CDR2 are KGHSH and LQKENI. Trimming took off 2 bases at V and 1 base at J, with 7 bases between the two ends. The CDR3 DNA follows: TGTGCCAGCTCACCATATACGGGCACAGATACGCAGTATTTT. This sequence encodes CASSPYTGTDTQYF.

CDR3 bases: TGTGCCAGCTCAGACAGGGCCCAACCTTACAATGAGCAGTTCTTC. It is translated as CASSDRAQPYNEQFF. This chain connects TRBV18 to TRBJ2-1; 7 bases are shared with TRBD1. The junction had 8 bases not matched to a gene; V was cut back by 5 bases and J by 4 bases. This CDR3 is 15 amino acids long. The germline V gene encodes CDR1 KGHSH and CDR2 LQKENI.

The J gene is TRBJ2-3, the V gene TRBV30; possible D gene TRBD1, 5 bases. CDR1 is GTSNPN and CDR2 is SVGIG in the germline V gene (reference sequence). CDR3 length equals 16 residues. V was shortened by 0 bases and J by 2 bases, with 15 bases between the two germline ends. CDR3 sequence: CAWSVLGRAITDTQYF. The CDR3 DNA reads as TGTGCCTGGAGTGTACTGGGCAGGGCAATCACAGATACGCAGTATTTT.

The V and J genes are TRBV6-2 or TRBV6-3 and TRBJ2-7; 8 bases line up with TRBD1. V shed 5 bases and J 0 bases; nucleotides not matched to a gene: 3. This CDR3 contains 14 residues. CDR1 MNHEY and CDR2 SVGEGT come from the germline V gene. Written as DNA, the CDR3 is TGTGCCAGCAGTGCGGACAGGGTCTCCTACGAGCAGTACTTC. Translating it yields CASSADRVSYEQYF.

CDR3 sequence: CASSLGIGSADEQFF. The CDR3 DNA sequence: TGCGCCAGCAGCTTGGGTATCGGTTCGGCGGATGAGCAGTTCTTC. The chain uses TRBV5-1 and TRBJ2-1; D uncertain. The length of the CDR3 is 15 residues. CDR1 SGHRS and CDR2 YFSETQ come from the germline V gene. The V end was cut by 0 bases, the J end by 8 bases, with 15 bases between.

This CDR3 reads CASSPAPSGNTIYF. CDR3 DNA sequence: TGTGCCAGCTCACCAGCCCCCTCTGGAAACACCATATATTTT. The chain carries TRBV18 and TRBJ1-3; D remains unclear. The germline V gene encodes CDR1 KGHSH and CDR2 LQKENI. The length of the CDR3 is 14 residues. Trimming pared 2 bases from V and 0 bases from J, leaving 5 bases between.

This clone has just one count. The gene calls are TRBV7-2 and TRBJ2-7; D possibly matches TRBD1 or TRBD2 (5 bases each). CDR3 length: 17 amino acids. Germline CDR1 is SGHTA and CDR2 is FQGNSA. Trimming took off 1 base at V and 1 base at J, with 17 bases between the two ends. The CDR3 here is CASSLGGSSTTSYEQYF. The DNA for the CDR3 is TGTGCCAGCAGCTTAGGGGGGTCGTCGACGACTTCCTACGAGCAGTACTTC.

The chain is built from TRBV5-4 and TRBJ1-4; maybe TRBD1 (5 bases). The CDR3 covers 17 residues. The V end lost 0 bases, the J end lost 0 bases, and 12 bases lay between the germline ends. Germline-derived CDR1 and CDR2 are SGHNT and YYREEE (reference sequence). The CDR3: CASSLEGGASTNEKLFF. CDR3 in DNA: TGTGCCAGCAGCTTGGAAGGAGGGGCCTCAACTAATGAAAAACTGTTTTTT.

The sample holds a few counts of this clone. This chain connects TRBV6-5 to TRBJ1-5; a weak D match, TRBD1 (6 bases). The ends were cut back, 3 bases at V and 10 bases at J, with 13 bases in the middle. The germline V gene has CDR1 MNHEY and CDR2 SVGAGI. This CDR3 spans 13 amino acids. The CDR3 protein is CASSYGDNHPQHF. As DNA, the CDR3 is TGTGCCAGCAGTTATGGGGACAACCACCCCCAGCATTTT.

V and J are TRBV7-2 and TRBJ1-4, with a tentative D call TRBD1 (5 bases). V lost 5 bases to trimming and J lost 8 bases, with 15 bases between them. Germline CDR1 is SGHTA and CDR2 is FQGNSA. This CDR3 spans 14 amino acids. CDR3 region: CASSTGQTREKLFF. The CDR3 DNA reads TGTGCCAGCAGCACAGGACAAACCCGAGAAAAACTGTTTTTT.

This chain uses TRBV12-3 or TRBV12-4 with TRBJ2-1; the D gene is possibly TRBD2 (5 bases). The V end was cut by 6 bases, the J end by 6 bases, with 9 bases between. The CDR3 runs 12 residues. DNA of the CDR3: TGTGCCAGCAGCCAGAGGGTCAATGAGCAGTTCTTC. Residues: CASSQRVNEQFF.

The chain links TRBV27 to TRBJ1-5, with a tentative D call TRBD1 (5 bases). Trimming removed 5 bases at V and 6 bases at J, with 20 bases between. The germline CDR1 and CDR2 sequences are MNHEY and SMNVEV (reference sequence). This CDR3 is built from 16 residues. The DNA for the CDR3 is TGTGCCAGCAGTCGGGGGGTCCCGTTAGTAGGTCAGCCCCAGCATTTT. It encodes CASSRGVPLVGQPQHF.